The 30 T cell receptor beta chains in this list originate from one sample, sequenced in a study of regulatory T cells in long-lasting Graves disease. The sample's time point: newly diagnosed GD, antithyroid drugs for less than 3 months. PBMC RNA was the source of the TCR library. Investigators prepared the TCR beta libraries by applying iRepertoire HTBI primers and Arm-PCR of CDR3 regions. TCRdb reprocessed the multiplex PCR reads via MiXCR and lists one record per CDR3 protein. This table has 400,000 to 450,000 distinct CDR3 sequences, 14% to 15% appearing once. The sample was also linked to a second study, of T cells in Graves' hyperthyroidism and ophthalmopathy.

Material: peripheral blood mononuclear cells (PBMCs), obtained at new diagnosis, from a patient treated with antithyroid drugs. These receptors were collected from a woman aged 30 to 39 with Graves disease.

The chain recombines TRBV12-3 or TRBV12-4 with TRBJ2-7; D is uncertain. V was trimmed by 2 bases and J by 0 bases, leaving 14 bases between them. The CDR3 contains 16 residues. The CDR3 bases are TGTGCCAGCAGTTTAAGTTACAGCTTGAGCTCCTACGAGCAGTACTTC. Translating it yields CASSLSYSLSSYEQYF.

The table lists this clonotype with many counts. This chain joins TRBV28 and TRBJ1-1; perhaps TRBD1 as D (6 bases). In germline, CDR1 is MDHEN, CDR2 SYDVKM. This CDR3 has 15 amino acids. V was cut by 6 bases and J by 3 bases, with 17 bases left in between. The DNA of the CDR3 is TGTGCCAGCAGCATAGCCCGGGGGCGTTACACTGAAGCTTTCTTT. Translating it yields CASSIARGRYTEAFF.

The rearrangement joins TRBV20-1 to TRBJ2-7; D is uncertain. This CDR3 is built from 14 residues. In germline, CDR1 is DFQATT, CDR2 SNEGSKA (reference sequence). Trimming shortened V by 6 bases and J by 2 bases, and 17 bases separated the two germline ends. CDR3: CSATPVWGPYEQYF. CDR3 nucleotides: TGCAGTGCGACGCCAGTGTGGGGTCCCTACGAGCAGTACTTC.

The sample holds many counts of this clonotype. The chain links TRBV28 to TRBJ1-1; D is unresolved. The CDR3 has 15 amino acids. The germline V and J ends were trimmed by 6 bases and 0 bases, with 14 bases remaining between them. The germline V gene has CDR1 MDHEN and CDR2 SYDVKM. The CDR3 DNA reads TGTGCCAGCAGACCTACGGCATATCTGAACACTGAAGCTTTCTTT. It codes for CASRPTAYLNTEAFF. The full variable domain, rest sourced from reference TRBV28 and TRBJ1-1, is DVKVTQSSRYLVKRTGEKVFLECVQDMDHENMFWYRQDPGLGLRLIYFSYDVKMKEKGDIPEGYSVSREKKERFSLILESASTNQTSMYLCASRPTAYLNTEAFFGQGTRLTVV.

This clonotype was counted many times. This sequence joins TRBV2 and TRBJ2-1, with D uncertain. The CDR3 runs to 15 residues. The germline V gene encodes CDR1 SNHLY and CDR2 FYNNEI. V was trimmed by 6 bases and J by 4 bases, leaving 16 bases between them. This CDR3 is CASRFPDMSYNEQFF. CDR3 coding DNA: TGTGCCAGCAGATTCCCAGACATGAGTTACAATGAGCAGTTCTTC.

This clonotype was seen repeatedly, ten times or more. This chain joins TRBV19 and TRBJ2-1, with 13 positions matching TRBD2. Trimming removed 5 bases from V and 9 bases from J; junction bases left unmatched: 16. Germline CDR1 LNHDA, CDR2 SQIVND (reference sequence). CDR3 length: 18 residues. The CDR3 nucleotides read TGTGCCAGTAGTGAACGGACTAGCGGGAGTCTTGGTCGCGTTGAGCAGTTCTTC. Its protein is CASSERTSGSLGRVEQFF.

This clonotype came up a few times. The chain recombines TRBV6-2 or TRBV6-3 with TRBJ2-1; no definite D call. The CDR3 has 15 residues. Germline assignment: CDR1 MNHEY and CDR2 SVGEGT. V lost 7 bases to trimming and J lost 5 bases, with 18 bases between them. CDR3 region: CASTPGPGLDNEQFF. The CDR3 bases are TGTGCCAGCACCCCTGGTCCGGGTCTGGACAATGAGCAGTTCTTC.

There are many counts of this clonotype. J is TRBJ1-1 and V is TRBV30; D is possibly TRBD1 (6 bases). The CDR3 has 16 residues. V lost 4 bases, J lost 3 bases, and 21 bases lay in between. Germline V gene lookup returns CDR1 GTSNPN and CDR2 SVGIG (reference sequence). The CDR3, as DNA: TGTGCCTGGAAAGGCGATCGGGGGCGCCTGGACACTGAAGCTTTCTTT. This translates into CAWKGDRGRLDTEAFF.

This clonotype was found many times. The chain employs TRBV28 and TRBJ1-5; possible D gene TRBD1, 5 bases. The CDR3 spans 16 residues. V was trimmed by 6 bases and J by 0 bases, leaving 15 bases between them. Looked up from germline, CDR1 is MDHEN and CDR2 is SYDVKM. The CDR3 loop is CASSPPTRGSNQPQHF. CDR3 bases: TGTGCCAGCAGCCCTCCGACTAGGGGTAGCAATCAGCCCCAGCATTTT.

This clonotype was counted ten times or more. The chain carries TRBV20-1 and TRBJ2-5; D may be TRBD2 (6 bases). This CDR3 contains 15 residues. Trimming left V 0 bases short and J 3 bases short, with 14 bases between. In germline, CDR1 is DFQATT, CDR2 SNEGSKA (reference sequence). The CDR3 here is CSARDPGRQKETQYF. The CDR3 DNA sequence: TGCAGTGCTAGAGACCCGGGGAGGCAGAAAGAGACCCAGTACTTC.

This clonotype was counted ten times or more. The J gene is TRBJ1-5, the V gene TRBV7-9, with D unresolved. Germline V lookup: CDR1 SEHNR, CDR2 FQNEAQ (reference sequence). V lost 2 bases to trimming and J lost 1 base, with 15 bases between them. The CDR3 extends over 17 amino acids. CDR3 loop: CASSLSLDGISNQPQHF. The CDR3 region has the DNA TGTGCCAGCAGCTTATCCTTGGACGGCATAAGCAATCAGCCCCAGCATTTT.

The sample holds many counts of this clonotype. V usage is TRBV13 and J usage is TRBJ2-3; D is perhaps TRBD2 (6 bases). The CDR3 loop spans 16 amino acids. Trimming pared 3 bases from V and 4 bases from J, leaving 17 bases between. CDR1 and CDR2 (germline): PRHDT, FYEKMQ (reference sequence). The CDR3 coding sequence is TGTGCCAGCAGCTTTTATATGTGGGAGGAGTCAGATACGCAGTATTTT. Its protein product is CASSFYMWEESDTQYF.

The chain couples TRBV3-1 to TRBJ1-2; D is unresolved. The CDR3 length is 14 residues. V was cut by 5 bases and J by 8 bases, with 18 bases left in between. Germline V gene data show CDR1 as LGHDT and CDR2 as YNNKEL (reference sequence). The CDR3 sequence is CASSLRETLGGYTF. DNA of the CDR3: TGTGCCAGCAGCTTAAGGGAGACTTTGGGGGGCTACACCTTC. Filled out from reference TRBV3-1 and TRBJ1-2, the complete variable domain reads DTAVSQTPKYLVTQMGNDKSIKCEQNLGHDTMYWYKQDSKKFLKIMFSYNNKELIINETVPNRFSPKSPDKAHLNLHINSLELGDSAVYFCASSLRETLGGYTFGSGTRLTVV.

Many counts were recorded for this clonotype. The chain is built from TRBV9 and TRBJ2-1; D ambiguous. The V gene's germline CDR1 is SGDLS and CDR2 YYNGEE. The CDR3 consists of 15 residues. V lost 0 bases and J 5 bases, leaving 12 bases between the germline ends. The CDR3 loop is CASSVVPEPHNEQFF. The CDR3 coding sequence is TGTGCCAGCAGCGTAGTCCCCGAACCCCACAATGAGCAGTTCTTC.

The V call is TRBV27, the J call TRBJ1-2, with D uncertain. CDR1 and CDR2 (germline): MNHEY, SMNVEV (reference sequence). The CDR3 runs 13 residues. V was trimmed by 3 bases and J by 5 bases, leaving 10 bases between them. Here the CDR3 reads CASSFSTSYGYTF. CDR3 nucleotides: TGTGCCAGCAGTTTTAGCACCTCGTATGGCTACACCTTC.

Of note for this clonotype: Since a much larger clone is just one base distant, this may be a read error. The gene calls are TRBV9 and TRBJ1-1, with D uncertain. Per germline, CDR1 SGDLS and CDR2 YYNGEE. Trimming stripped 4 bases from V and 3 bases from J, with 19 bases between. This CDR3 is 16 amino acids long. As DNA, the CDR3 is TGTGCCAGCAGCCGCCGCCTGGCTTTGTCTCACACTGAAGCTTTCTTT. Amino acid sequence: CASSRRLALSHTEAFF.

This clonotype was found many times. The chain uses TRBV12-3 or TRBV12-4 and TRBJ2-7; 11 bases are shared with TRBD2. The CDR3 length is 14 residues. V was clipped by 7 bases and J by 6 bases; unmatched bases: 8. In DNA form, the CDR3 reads TGTGCCAGCACCTTAGCGGGAGGGACGTTCGAGCAGTACTTC. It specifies CASTLAGGTFEQYF.

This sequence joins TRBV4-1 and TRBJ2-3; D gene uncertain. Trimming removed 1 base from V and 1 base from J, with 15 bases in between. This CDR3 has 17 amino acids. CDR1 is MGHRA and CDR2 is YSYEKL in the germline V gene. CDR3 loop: CASSQVFVVPGTDTQYF. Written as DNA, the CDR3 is TGCGCCAGCAGCCAAGTATTTGTGGTACCGGGCACAGATACGCAGTATTTT.

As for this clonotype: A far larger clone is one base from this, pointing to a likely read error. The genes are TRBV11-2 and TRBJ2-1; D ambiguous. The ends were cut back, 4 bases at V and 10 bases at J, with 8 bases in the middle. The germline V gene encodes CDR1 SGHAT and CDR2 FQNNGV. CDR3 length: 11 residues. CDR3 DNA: TGTGCCAGCAGCTCCGCGCCCGAGCAGTTCTTC. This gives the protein CASSSAPEQFF. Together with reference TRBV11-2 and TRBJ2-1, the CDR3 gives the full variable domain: EAGVAQSPRYKIIEKRQSVAFWCNPISGHATLYWYQQILGQGPKLLIQFQNNGVVDDSQLPKDRFSAERLKGVDSTLKIQPAKLEDSAVYLCASSSAPEQFFGPGTRLTVL.

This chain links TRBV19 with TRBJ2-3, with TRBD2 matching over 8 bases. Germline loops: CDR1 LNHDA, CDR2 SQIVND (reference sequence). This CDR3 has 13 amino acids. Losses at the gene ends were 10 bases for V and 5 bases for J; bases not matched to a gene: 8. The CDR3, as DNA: TGTGCCACATCGGGGGGGTGGTTAGATACGCAGTATTTT. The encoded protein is CATSGGWLDTQYF.

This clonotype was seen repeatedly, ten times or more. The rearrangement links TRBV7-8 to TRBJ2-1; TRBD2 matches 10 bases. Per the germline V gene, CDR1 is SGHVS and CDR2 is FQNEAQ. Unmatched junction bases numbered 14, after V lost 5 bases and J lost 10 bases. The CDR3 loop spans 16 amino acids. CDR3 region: CASSHPTSGILEEQFF. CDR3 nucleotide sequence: TGTGCCAGCAGCCATCCCACTAGCGGGATCTTAGAAGAGCAGTTCTTC.

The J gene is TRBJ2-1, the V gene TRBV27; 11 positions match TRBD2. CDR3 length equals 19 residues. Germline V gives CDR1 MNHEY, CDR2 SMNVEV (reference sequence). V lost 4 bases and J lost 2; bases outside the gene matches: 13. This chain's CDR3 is CASSWETSGKVGTYNEQFF. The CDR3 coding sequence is TGTGCCAGCAGTTGGGAGACTAGCGGGAAGGTTGGCACCTACAATGAGCAGTTCTTC.

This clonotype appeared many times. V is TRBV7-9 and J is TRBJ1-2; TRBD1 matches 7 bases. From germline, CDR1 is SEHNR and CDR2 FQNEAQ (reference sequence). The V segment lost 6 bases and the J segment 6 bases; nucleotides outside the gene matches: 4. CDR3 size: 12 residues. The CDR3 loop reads CASSWDSNGYTF. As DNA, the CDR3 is TGTGCCAGCAGTTGGGACAGCAATGGCTACACCTTC.

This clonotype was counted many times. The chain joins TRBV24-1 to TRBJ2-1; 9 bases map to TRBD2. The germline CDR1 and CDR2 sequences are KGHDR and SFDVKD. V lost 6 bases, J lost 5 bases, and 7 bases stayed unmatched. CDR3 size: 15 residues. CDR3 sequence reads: CATSLGGTSHNEQFF. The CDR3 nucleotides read TGTGCCACCAGTCTGGGGGGGACTAGCCACAATGAGCAGTTCTTC.

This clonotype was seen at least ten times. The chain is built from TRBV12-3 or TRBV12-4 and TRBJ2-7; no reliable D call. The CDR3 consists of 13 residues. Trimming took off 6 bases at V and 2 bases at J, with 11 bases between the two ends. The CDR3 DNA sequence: TGTGCCAGCAGCATCTTCTGGGCCTACGAGCAGTACTTC. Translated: CASSIFWAYEQYF.

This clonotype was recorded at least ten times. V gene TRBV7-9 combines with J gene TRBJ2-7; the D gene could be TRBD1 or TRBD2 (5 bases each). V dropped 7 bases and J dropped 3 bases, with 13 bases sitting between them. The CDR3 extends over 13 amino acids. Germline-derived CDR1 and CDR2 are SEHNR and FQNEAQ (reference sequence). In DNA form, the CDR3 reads TGTGCCAGCAACCCAGGGACCAGCTACGAGCAGTACTTC. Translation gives CASNPGTSYEQYF.

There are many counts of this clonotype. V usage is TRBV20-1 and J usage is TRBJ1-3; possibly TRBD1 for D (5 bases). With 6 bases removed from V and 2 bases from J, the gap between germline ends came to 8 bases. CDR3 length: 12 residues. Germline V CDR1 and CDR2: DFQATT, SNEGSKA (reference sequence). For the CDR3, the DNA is TGCAGTGCCCGGACAACTGGAAACACCATATATTTT. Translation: CSARTTGNTIYF.

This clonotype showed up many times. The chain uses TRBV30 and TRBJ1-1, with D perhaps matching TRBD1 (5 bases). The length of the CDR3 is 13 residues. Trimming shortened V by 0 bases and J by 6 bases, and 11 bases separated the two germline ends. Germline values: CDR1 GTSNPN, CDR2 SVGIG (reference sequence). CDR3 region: CAWSVRRGSEAFF. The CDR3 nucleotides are TGTGCCTGGAGTGTACGAAGGGGTTCTGAAGCTTTCTTT.

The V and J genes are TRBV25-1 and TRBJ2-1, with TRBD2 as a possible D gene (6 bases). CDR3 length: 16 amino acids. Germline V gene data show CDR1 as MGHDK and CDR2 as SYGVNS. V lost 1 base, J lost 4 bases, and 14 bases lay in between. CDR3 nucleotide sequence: TGTGCCAGCAGTGAATTAATGCGGGATTCGTACAATGAGCAGTTCTTC. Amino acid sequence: CASSELMRDSYNEQFF.

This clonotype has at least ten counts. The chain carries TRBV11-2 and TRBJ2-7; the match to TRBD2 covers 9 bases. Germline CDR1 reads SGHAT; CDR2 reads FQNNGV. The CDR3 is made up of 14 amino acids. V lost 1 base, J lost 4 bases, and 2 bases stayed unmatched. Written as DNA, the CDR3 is TGTGCCAGCAGCTTAGGCGGGAGGGGTTACGAGCAGTACTTC. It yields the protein CASSLGGRGYEQYF.